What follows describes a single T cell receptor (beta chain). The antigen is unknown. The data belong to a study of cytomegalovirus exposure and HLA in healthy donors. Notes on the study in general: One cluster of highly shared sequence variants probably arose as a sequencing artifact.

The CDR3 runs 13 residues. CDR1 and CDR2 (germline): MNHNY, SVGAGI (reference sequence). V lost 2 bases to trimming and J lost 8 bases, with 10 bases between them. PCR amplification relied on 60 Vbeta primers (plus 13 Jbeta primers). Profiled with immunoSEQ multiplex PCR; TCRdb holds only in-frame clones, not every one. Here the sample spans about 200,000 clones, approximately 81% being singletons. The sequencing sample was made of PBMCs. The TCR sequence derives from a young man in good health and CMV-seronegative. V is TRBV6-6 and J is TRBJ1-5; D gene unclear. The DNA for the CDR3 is TGTGCCAGCAGTTACAACGGTCCGGAGCCCCAGCATTTT. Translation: CASSYNGPEPQHF.